These 31 T cell receptor beta chains were all obtained from the same sample, sequenced in a study of beta chain features in type 1 diabetes. What was sequenced were expressed TCRB transcripts, since all of the isolated RNA had been reverse transcribed. Assay: immunoSEQ multiplex PCR; the TCRdb copy retains only in-frame clones and omits some. The sample records over 350,000 clones, over 12% being singletons. Material: naive CD4+ T cells from blood. The receptor set was obtained from a young woman in good health.

J is TRBJ2-7 and V is TRBV28, with D possibly TRBD2 on 7 matching bases. This CDR3 contains 16 residues. Per the germline V gene, CDR1 is MDHEN and CDR2 is SYDVKM. Trimming stripped 5 bases from V and 5 bases from J, with 22 bases between. CDR3 region: CASSPQRDEEGDEQYF. CDR3 DNA: TGTGCCAGCAGTCCCCAGCGGGACGAAGAGGGGGACGAGCAGTACTTC.

The V call is TRBV28, the J call TRBJ2-4; D is undetermined. The CDR3 spans 11 residues. Germline CDR1 and CDR2: MDHEN and SYDVKM. Trimming pared 6 bases from V and 11 bases from J, leaving 11 bases between. The CDR3 region is CASSTPYLQYF. In nucleotides, the CDR3 is TGTGCCAGCAGCACTCCGTATCTTCAGTACTTC.

V and J are TRBV29-1 and TRBJ1-1; weak D call: TRBD1 (6 bases). Germline V gene sequence: CDR1 SQVTM, CDR2 ANQGSEA. This CDR3 spans 13 amino acids. V shed 5 bases and J shed 2 bases, with 12 bases lying between them. CDR3 in DNA: TGCAGCGTTAGGCTGACAGGCAACACTGAAGCTTTCTTT. It codes for CSVRLTGNTEAFF.

The chain combines TRBV18 with TRBJ2-3; possible D gene TRBD2, 5 bases. The length of the CDR3 is 14 residues. CDR1 is KGHSH and CDR2 is LQKENI in the germline V gene. Trimming pared 6 bases from V and 6 bases from J, leaving 16 bases between. This CDR3 reads CASSPTGRRDTQYF. The CDR3, as DNA: TGTGCCAGCTCCCCTACCGGCAGGAGGGATACGCAGTATTTT.

This chain uses TRBV28 with TRBJ2-3; 8 bases map to TRBD1. Per the germline V gene, CDR1 is MDHEN and CDR2 is SYDVKM. V lost 2 bases and J lost 4; bases outside the gene matches: 2. The CDR3 is 14 amino acids. In nucleotides, the CDR3 is TGTGCCAGCAGTTTACCAGGGGGCCCAGATACGCAGTATTTT. Amino acids: CASSLPGGPDTQYF.

This clone occurred a few times. V usage is TRBV28 and J usage is TRBJ2-3, with a possible D match to TRBD2 (6 bases). The CDR3 has 15 residues. Germline CDR1 MDHEN, CDR2 SYDVKM. V was shortened by 2 bases and J by 6 bases, with 15 bases between the two germline ends. Here the CDR3 reads CASSLRGSGGDTQYF. As DNA, the CDR3 is TGTGCCAGCAGTTTAAGAGGTAGCGGTGGCGATACGCAGTATTTT.

The genes are TRBV2 and TRBJ2-4, with TRBD2 as a possible D gene (5 bases). Trimming pared 3 bases from V and 0 bases from J, leaving 15 bases between. Germline assignment: CDR1 SNHLY and CDR2 FYNNEI. This CDR3 contains 17 residues. Here the CDR3 reads CASSESGFELAKNIQYF. In DNA form, the CDR3 reads TGTGCCAGCAGTGAGTCGGGATTCGAGTTAGCCAAAAACATTCAGTACTTC.

The count of this clone is one. V and J are TRBV9 and TRBJ2-3; 8 positions match TRBD2. The V gene's germline CDR1 is SGDLS and CDR2 YYNGEE. The CDR3 contains 14 residues. Trimming took 4 bases from V and 2 from J; bases not matched to a gene: 3. In DNA form, the CDR3 reads TGTGCCAGCAGCCCGGGGGGGGTCACAGATACGCAGTATTTT. Translating it yields CASSPGGVTDTQYF. The variable domain in full, completed from reference TRBV9 and TRBJ2-3, reads DSGVTQTPKHLITATGQRVTLRCSPRSGDLSVYWYQQSLDQGLQFLIQYYNGEERAKGNILERFSAQQFPDLHSELNLSSLELGDSALYFCASSPGGVTDTQYFGPGTRLTVL.

In its sample, this clone was seen a few times. V is TRBV7-2 and J is TRBJ1-2, with 8 bases matching TRBD1. Trimming at V came to 5 bases and at J to 8 bases, leaving 13 bases not matched to a gene. This CDR3 region has 15 residues. Germline loops: CDR1 SGHTA, CDR2 FQGNSA. As DNA, the CDR3 is TGTGCCAGCAGCCCCGGACAGGGACCCTCGTGGGGCTACACCTTC. Encoded protein: CASSPGQGPSWGYTF.

The V call is TRBV11-2, the J call TRBJ2-1; 9 nucleotides match TRBD2. This CDR3 has 17 amino acids. The J segment lost 2 bases and the V segment lost 0 bases, leaving 5 bases of the junction unmatched. Germline-derived CDR1 and CDR2 are SGHAT and FQNNGV. The CDR3 sequence is CASSLDRPSGAYNEQFF. CDR3 in DNA: TGTGCCAGCAGCTTAGATCGGCCTAGCGGGGCCTACAATGAGCAGTTCTTC.

The chain recombines TRBV9 with TRBJ2-7; possible D gene TRBD1, 6 bases. The CDR3 runs to 16 residues. V dropped 0 bases and J dropped 3 bases, with 16 bases sitting between them. Germline V lookup: CDR1 SGDLS, CDR2 YYNGEE. The DNA of the CDR3 is TGTGCCAGCAGCGTAGCCCCAGAACCAGGGGTCTACGAGCAGTACTTC. This translates into CASSVAPEPGVYEQYF.

This chain joins TRBV27 and TRBJ1-1, with D perhaps TRBD1 (5 bases). The CDR3 spans 12 residues. Trimming took off 9 bases at V and 6 bases at J, with 14 bases between the two ends. Germline CDR1 and CDR2: MNHEY and SMNVEV (reference sequence). The DNA for the CDR3 is TGTGCCAGTAGTGGGGCCAGGGCTGAAGCTTTCTTT. It yields the protein CASSGARAEAFF.

This clone has a handful of counts. The J gene is TRBJ2-1, the V gene TRBV7-3, with 11 bases that match TRBD2. With V trimmed by 1 base and J by 5 bases, 10 bases remained unmatched. Germline V gene data show CDR1 as SGHTA and CDR2 as FQGTGA. The CDR3 sequence is 18 residues long. The CDR3 reads CASSLMSTKLAGDNEQFF. The DNA for the CDR3 is TGTGCCAGCAGCTTAATGTCTACGAAACTAGCGGGAGACAATGAGCAGTTCTTC. The full variable domain, with the rest looked up from reference TRBV7-3 and TRBJ2-1, is GAGVSQTPSNKVTEKGKYVELRCDPISGHTALYWYRQSLGQGPEFLIYFQGTGAADDSGLPNDRFFAVRPEGSVSTLKIQRTERGDSAVYLCASSLMSTKLAGDNEQFFGPGTRLTVL.

The V and J genes are TRBV29-1 and TRBJ2-1; 8 bases line up with TRBD2. CDR3 size: 14 residues. The germline gives CDR1 SQVTM, CDR2 ANQGSEA. J lost 5 bases, V lost 1 base, and 4 bases had no gene match. CDR3 nucleotide sequence: TGCAGCGTTGAAGGCGGGAGGATCAACAATGAGCAGTTCTTC. This sequence encodes CSVEGGRINNEQFF.

This clone was picked up a small number of times. The identical CDR3 is also encoded by other nucleotide sequences in the sample. The CDR3 coding sequence is TGCGCCAGCAGCCGGGGGGGAGGGAACACTGAAGCTTTCTTT. Its translation: CASSRGGGNTEAFF. The rearrangement uses TRBV5-1 and TRBJ1-1; D is possibly TRBD1 (5 bases). From germline, CDR1 is SGHRS and CDR2 YFSETQ. The V and J ends lost 4 bases and 1 base respectively, with 11 bases between them. CDR3 length: 14 amino acids.

In its sample, this clone was seen a few times. The chain links TRBV30 to TRBJ1-1; 7 positions match TRBD1. V trimming: 8 bases; J trimming: 5 bases; junction bases outside the gene matches: 11. This CDR3 comprises 13 residues. Per the germline V gene, CDR1 is GTSNPN and CDR2 is SVGIG (reference sequence). The CDR3 DNA sequence: TGTGCCGGGCGGGGCAGGGGGAGGACTGAAGCTTTCTTT. It yields the protein CAGRGRGRTEAFF. Supplemented by reference TRBV30 and TRBJ1-1, the full variable domain reads SQTIHQWPATLVQPVGSPLSLECTVEGTSNPNLYWYRQAAGRGLQLLFYSVGIGQISSEVPQNLSASRPQDRQFILSSKKLLLSDSGFYLCAGRGRGRTEAFFGQGTRLTVV.

In its sample, this clone was seen a few times. The V call is TRBV9, the J call TRBJ1-3; the match to TRBD1 covers 7 bases. There are 14 residues in the CDR3. V was pared by 3 bases and J by 4 bases, with 4 bases of the junction left unmatched. Germline CDR1 is SGDLS and CDR2 is YYNGEE. CDR3 DNA sequence: TGTGCCAGCAGCGAACAGGGGTCCGGAAACACCATATATTTT. Translated, it gives CASSEQGSGNTIYF.

This chain joins TRBV27 and TRBJ1-2; D may be TRBD1 (6 bases). This CDR3 contains 13 residues. V dropped 6 bases and J dropped 8 bases, with 16 bases sitting between them. Per the germline V gene, CDR1 is MNHEY and CDR2 is SMNVEV (reference sequence). This CDR3 reads CASSPQGIRGYTF. The CDR3 DNA is TGTGCCAGCAGCCCGCAGGGGATTCGGGGCTACACCTTC.

This clone was seen more than once but under ten times. The chain has TRBV6-1 and TRBJ2-1, with 7 bases identical to TRBD2. Germline CDR1 and CDR2: MNHNS and SASEGT. V was pared by 10 bases and J by 5 bases, with 8 bases of the junction left unmatched. This CDR3 has 13 amino acids. CDR3 in DNA: TGTGCCACTCGCCAGCGGGAAGACAATGAGCAGTTCTTC. Amino acid sequence: CATRQREDNEQFF.

The genes are TRBV6-5 and TRBJ2-3; TRBD2 matches 8 bases. The V gene's germline CDR1 is MNHEY and CDR2 SVGAGI. The CDR3 runs 15 residues. Trimming cost V 4 bases and J 2 bases; bases outside gene matches: 5. As DNA, the CDR3 is TGTGCCAGCAGTTGGAGCGGGAGAACCACAGATACGCAGTATTTT. Translated: CASSWSGRTTDTQYF.

The sample holds a few counts of this clone. The chain has TRBV29-1 and TRBJ1-1, with a tentative D call TRBD1 (6 bases). The CDR3 is 13 amino acids. The V end was cut by 3 bases, the J end by 4 bases, with 12 bases between. Germline V gives CDR1 SQVTM, CDR2 ANQGSEA. The CDR3 DNA is TGCAGCGTTGATCAGGGGTTGGGCACTGAAGCTTTCTTT. Protein: CSVDQGLGTEAFF. The full variable domain, completed using reference TRBV29-1 and TRBJ1-1, is SAVISQKPSRDICQRGTSLTIQCQVDSQVTMMFWYRQQPGQSLTLIATANQGSEATYESGFVIDKFPISRPNLTFSTLTVSNMSPEDSSIYLCSVDQGLGTEAFFGQGTRLTVV.

V and J are TRBV4-2 and TRBJ2-1; weak D call: TRBD2 (6 bases). Germline V gives CDR1 LGHNA, CDR2 YNFKEQ. V was shortened by 1 base and J by 1 base, with 11 bases between the two germline ends. CDR3 length: 16 residues. CDR3 coding DNA: TGTGCCAGCAGCCAAGTTACGGCGGGATCCTACAATGAGCAGTTCTTC. Translated: CASSQVTAGSYNEQFF.

This clone has more than one count but fewer than ten. This chain joins TRBV11-2 and TRBJ1-4; TRBD1 matches 8 bases. Trimming took 4 bases from V and 7 from J; bases not matched to a gene: 8. This CDR3 spans 15 amino acids. Per the germline V gene, CDR1 is SGHAT and CDR2 is FQNNGV. The CDR3 loop is CASSYYDRGGEKLFF. CDR3 nucleotide sequence: TGTGCCAGCAGCTACTATGACAGGGGCGGTGAAAAACTGTTTTTT.

This clone was seen more than once but under ten times. The V and J genes are TRBV7-9 and TRBJ2-7; no definite D call. The V end was cut by 6 bases, the J end by 2 bases, with 14 bases between. The CDR3 runs to 14 residues. CDR1 and CDR2 from the germline V gene are SEHNR and FQNEAQ (reference sequence). The DNA of the CDR3 is TGTGCCAGCAGTTCCCACGTGGCAGCCTACGAGCAGTACTTC. This encodes CASSSHVAAYEQYF.

The J gene is TRBJ2-5, the V gene TRBV4-2; TRBD2 matches 8 bases. The ends lost 8 bases at V and 1 base at J; junction bases unmatched: 6. The CDR3 sequence is 14 residues long. Germline loops: CDR1 LGHNA, CDR2 YNFKEQ. CDR3 amino acids: CASAPGGSQETQYF. CDR3 DNA sequence: TGTGCCAGCGCCCCGGGAGGGTCCCAAGAGACCCAGTACTTC.

This clone has more than one count but fewer than ten. The chain employs TRBV7-8 and TRBJ2-7, with no clear D. This CDR3 has 12 residues. V was pared by 5 bases and J by 2 bases, with 7 bases between. CDR1 SGHVS and CDR2 FQNEAQ come from the germline V gene. CDR3 loop: CASSLTPYEQYF. In nucleotides, the CDR3 is TGTGCCAGCAGCCTCACTCCCTACGAGCAGTACTTC.

This chain joins TRBV6-1 and TRBJ1-5; 7 bases are shared with TRBD1. The CDR3 consists of 13 residues. Germline CDR1 reads MNHNS; CDR2 reads SASEGT. Unmatched junction bases numbered 4, after V lost 6 bases and J lost 5 bases. CDR3 DNA sequence: TGTGCCAGCAGGGGACAGCTTTATCAGCCCCAGCATTTT. Its translation: CASRGQLYQPQHF.

This CDR3 reads CASSLAPAGGTDTQYF. CDR3 bases: TGTGCCAGCAGCTTAGCTCCCGCCGGGGGCACAGATACGCAGTATTTT. V is TRBV7-2 and J is TRBJ2-3, with D perhaps matching TRBD2 (5 bases). The CDR3 consists of 16 residues. The germline V and J ends were trimmed by 0 bases and 1 base, with 11 bases remaining between them. Germline V gene lookup returns CDR1 SGHTA and CDR2 FQGNSA.

The sample holds a few counts of this clone. The V and J genes are TRBV29-1 and TRBJ2-3, with 9 bases aligning to TRBD2. The trim removed 6 bases at V and 6 bases at J, leaving 10 bases unmatched. The V gene's germline CDR1 is SQVTM and CDR2 ANQGSEA. CDR3 length: 14 residues. DNA for the CDR3: TGCAGCGTGGAGACTAGCGGCGACGGGGATACGCAGTATTTT. Protein product: CSVETSGDGDTQYF.

The genes are TRBV6-5 and TRBJ2-5, with TRBD2 as a possible D gene (6 bases). V lost 6 bases to trimming and J lost 4 bases, with 12 bases between them. The CDR3 runs to 13 residues. Germline V lookup: CDR1 MNHEY, CDR2 SVGAGI. CDR3 amino acids: CASSRRGSETQYF. Written as DNA, the CDR3 is TGTGCCAGCAGCCGGCGGGGATCAGAGACCCAGTACTTC.

The gene calls are TRBV7-3 and TRBJ2-5; 11 bases align to TRBD1. Germline V gene data show CDR1 as SGHTA and CDR2 as FQGTGA. CDR3 length: 18 residues. Losses at the gene ends were 2 bases for V and 4 bases for J; bases not matched to a gene: 12. CDR3 coding DNA: TGTGCCAGCAGCTTAGGCCCGGGACAGGGGGGATGGGGAGAGACCCAGTACTTC. This translates into CASSLGPGQGGWGETQYF.